The 28 T cell receptor beta chains given below trace back to one sample, sequenced in a study of beta chain features in type 1 diabetes. TCRB transcripts that were expressed got sequenced, as all of the isolated RNA had been reverse transcribed. Sequencing was performed with immunoSEQ multiplex PCR; in TCRdb, only in-frame clones are kept and a portion is missing. The data hold fewer than 350,000 clones, with 8% observed a single time. Sequencing input: central memory CD4+ T cells from blood. The receptors originated from a young woman in good health.

The chain employs TRBV27 and TRBJ1-2; 10 bases align to TRBD1. V lost 6 bases and J lost 1; bases outside the gene matches: 5. CDR3 length: 15 amino acids. Germline V gene lookup returns CDR1 MNHEY and CDR2 SMNVEV (reference sequence). Here the CDR3 DNA reads TGTGCCAGCAGGGACAGGGGGAACAGTAACTATGGCTACACCTTC. It codes for CASRDRGNSNYGYTF.

This clone showed up just a few times. The same CDR3 also results from other DNA sequences found in this sample. The genes are TRBV2 and TRBJ1-5; the D is unclear. V lost 2 bases and J 4 bases, leaving 6 bases between the germline ends. CDR3 length equals 13 residues. Germline CDR1 SNHLY, CDR2 FYNNEI. The CDR3 is CASSESRNQPQHF. In DNA form, the CDR3 reads TGTGCCAGCAGTGAATCGCGGAATCAGCCCCAGCATTTT.

This clone was counted only a few times. Here the CDR3 reads CASSPLAGRKETQYF. The CDR3 coding sequence is TGTGCCAGCTCACCATTGGCCGGGAGGAAAGAGACCCAGTACTTC. This chain connects TRBV18 to TRBJ2-5; 7 bases match TRBD2. Germline assignment: CDR1 KGHSH and CDR2 LQKENI. V dropped 2 bases and J dropped 3; count of bases not matched to a gene: 6. The CDR3 has 15 amino acids.

This clone was seen more than once but under ten times. J is TRBJ2-2 and V is TRBV29-1, with D perhaps assigned TRBD1 or TRBD2 (5 bases each). Germline V gene lookup returns CDR1 SQVTM and CDR2 ANQGSEA. This CDR3 region has 13 residues. Trimming left V 4 bases short and J 2 bases short, with 8 bases between. CDR3 in DNA: TGCAGCGTTGGTCGGGACAACACCGGGGAGCTGTTTTTT. Translated, it gives CSVGRDNTGELFF.

This chain uses TRBV23-1 with TRBJ2-2, with 7 bases lining up with TRBD1. TRBV23-1 is given ORF status, its function remaining uncertain. Trimming cost V 0 bases and J 1 base; bases outside gene matches: 14. The CDR3 runs to 20 residues. The CDR3 DNA follows: TGCGCCAGCAGTCAATCGTTGTGTACTATAAACAGGGGGAACACCGGGGAGCTGTTTTTT. It yields the protein CASSQSLCTINRGNTGELFF.

This clone has ten or more counts. The DNA for the CDR3 is TGTGCCAGCAGCTCCTACAATGAGCAGTTCTTC. Translation: CASSSYNEQFF. The genes are TRBV5-6 and TRBJ2-1; D gene uncertain. From germline, CDR1 is SGHDT and CDR2 YYEEEE. The V gene lost 3 bases and the J gene lost 2 bases, with 0 bases spanning the gap. The CDR3 is 11 residues long.

The chain recombines TRBV2 with TRBJ2-7; D ambiguous. This CDR3 contains 11 residues. Germline V gene sequence: CDR1 SNHLY, CDR2 FYNNEI. V was clipped by 10 bases and J by 1 base, with 8 bases between them. CDR3 region: CANTWSYEQYF. In nucleotides, the CDR3 is TGTGCCAACACGTGGTCCTACGAGCAGTACTTC.

This clone was observed a handful of times. Written as DNA, the CDR3 is TGCAGCGTTGCTCCGGGACAGGGGTCCTACTCACCCCTCCACTTT. Translated: CSVAPGQGSYSPLHF. The rearrangement uses TRBV29-1 and TRBJ1-6, with 10 bases that match TRBD1. The V gene's germline CDR1 is SQVTM and CDR2 ANQGSEA. V gave up 4 bases and J gave up 10 bases; unmatched junction bases: 10. The CDR3 consists of 15 residues.

This clone was picked up a small number of times. The chain couples TRBV11-3 to TRBJ2-1, with TRBD2 matching over 8 bases. The CDR3 loop spans 17 amino acids. The J segment lost 7 bases and the V segment lost 5 bases, leaving 16 bases of the junction unmatched. The germline CDR1 and CDR2 sequences are SGHNT and YENEEA. CDR3 DNA: TGTGCCAGCAGCCATATTTCAGTAGCGGGACGGTGGAATGAGCAGTTCTTC. This codes for CASSHISVAGRWNEQFF.

The rearrangement joins TRBV29-1 to TRBJ1-1, with 7 positions matching TRBD1. Germline CDR1 SQVTM, CDR2 ANQGSEA. V was pared by 5 bases and J by 3 bases, with 0 bases of the junction left unmatched. This CDR3 contains 11 residues. The CDR3 DNA reads as TGCAGCGTTACAGGGGACACTGAAGCTTTCTTT. Its translation: CSVTGDTEAFF.

The V and J genes are TRBV5-1 and TRBJ2-6, with 10 bases fitting TRBD1. CDR1 SGHRS and CDR2 YFSETQ come from the germline V gene. CDR3 length: 19 amino acids. V gave up 4 bases and J gave up 0 bases; unmatched junction bases: 10. CDR3 protein: CASSTSSGTGASGANVLTF. The CDR3 DNA sequence: TGCGCCAGCAGCACGAGCTCCGGGACAGGGGCCTCTGGGGCCAACGTCCTGACTTTC.

V usage is TRBV6-5 and J usage is TRBJ2-3, with 8 bases aligning to TRBD1. In germline, CDR1 is MNHEY, CDR2 SVGAGI. V dropped 4 bases and J dropped 0; count of bases not matched to a gene: 0. CDR3 length equals 14 residues. The CDR3 reads CASSWDRSTDTQYF. The DNA for the CDR3 is TGTGCCAGCAGTTGGGACAGGAGCACAGATACGCAGTATTTT.

This clone was seen a handful of times. The chain carries TRBV9 and TRBJ2-3, with 10 bases matching TRBD2. There are 15 residues in the CDR3. Germline V gives CDR1 SGDLS, CDR2 YYNGEE. With 2 bases clipped from V and 5 bases from J, the junction kept 5 bases outside the gene matches. CDR3 sequence reads: CASSVSGGRGDTQYF. In nucleotides, the CDR3 is TGTGCCAGCAGCGTTAGCGGGGGGCGGGGAGATACGCAGTATTTT.

This clone has more than one count but fewer than ten. J is TRBJ2-7 and V is TRBV14, with TRBD1 identical over 8 bases. The CDR3 has 13 residues. Unmatched junction bases numbered 2, after V lost 4 bases and J lost 3 bases. Germline V gene sequence: CDR1 SGHDN, CDR2 FVKESK. The CDR3 nucleotides read TGTGCCAGCAGCCGAGACAGGGGCTACGAGCAGTACTTC. It yields the protein CASSRDRGYEQYF. The full variable domain, its missing parts supplied by reference TRBV14 and TRBJ2-7, is EAGVTQFPSHSVIEKGQTVTLRCDPISGHDNLYWYRRVMGKEIKFLLHFVKESKQDESGMPNNRFLAERTGGTYSTLKVQPAELEDSGVYFCASSRDRGYEQYFGPGTRLTVT.

The gene calls are TRBV7-9 and TRBJ1-1; D is unclear. Per the germline V gene, CDR1 is SEHNR and CDR2 is FQNEAQ (reference sequence). This CDR3 spans 11 amino acids. The CDR3 protein is CVGETNTEAFF. The DNA for the CDR3 is TGTGTAGGAGAAACGAACACTGAAGCTTTCTTT.

This rearrangement joins TRBV7-2 to TRBJ1-2; no definite D call. V was shortened by 5 bases and J by 4 bases, with 14 bases between the two germline ends. Germline CDR1 SGHTA, CDR2 FQGNSA. This CDR3 has 14 amino acids. Here the CDR3 reads CASSRTQPTYGYTF. CDR3 coding DNA: TGTGCCAGCAGCCGCACCCAACCTACCTATGGCTACACCTTC.

This clone came up a few times. The V and J genes are TRBV5-1 and TRBJ2-1; TRBD1 matches at 10 bases. CDR3 length: 16 amino acids. Germline trimming cut 5 bases from V and 4 bases from J; bases unmatched to any gene: 9. Germline values: CDR1 SGHRS, CDR2 YFSETQ. The CDR3 DNA sequence: TGCGCCAGCAGGCCCACTGGGACAGGGGATTACAATGAGCAGTTCTTC. Translation gives CASRPTGTGDYNEQFF.

This clone was detected ten times or more. The chain uses TRBV2 and TRBJ2-7; 7 positions match TRBD2. The V gene's germline CDR1 is SNHLY and CDR2 FYNNEI. Unmatched junction bases numbered 6, after V lost 7 bases and J lost 6 bases. This CDR3 is 12 amino acids long. The CDR3 DNA reads as TGTGCCAGCATGAGACTAGCCCCCGAGCAGTACGTC. This translates into CASMRLAPEQYV.

The gene calls are TRBV18 and TRBJ1-6; 7 nucleotides match TRBD1. Losses at the gene ends were 6 bases for V and 6 bases for J; bases not matched to a gene: 8. This CDR3 region has 15 residues. Germline CDR1 reads KGHSH; CDR2 reads LQKENI. CDR3 sequence: CASSLGGPSNSPLHF. The CDR3 region has the DNA TGTGCCAGCTCCCTAGGGGGCCCCTCTAATTCACCCCTCCACTTT.

This clone was seen a few times. This rearrangement joins TRBV5-4 to TRBJ1-2; D gene uncertain. Germline CDR1 and CDR2: SGHNT and YYREEE (reference sequence). Trimming removed 5 bases from V and 8 bases from J, with 13 bases in between. CDR3 size: 12 residues. The CDR3 loop reads CASRRIKIGYTF. The CDR3 DNA is TGTGCCAGCAGGAGAATCAAGATCGGCTACACCTTC.

The table lists this clone with a few counts. The chain couples TRBV2 to TRBJ1-2; weak D call: TRBD1 (5 bases). The CDR3 totals 14 residues. Between the trimmed V and J ends, which lost 6 bases and 1 base, there was a span of 12 bases. CDR1 and CDR2 from the germline V gene are SNHLY and FYNNEI. The CDR3 is CASSVQGRNYGYTF. The CDR3 DNA reads TGTGCCAGCAGCGTCCAGGGCCGTAACTATGGCTACACCTTC.

Note on this clone: A much larger clone is a single base away; this may be a read error. Other nucleotide sequences from this sample produce the same CDR3. The chain employs TRBV7-2 and TRBJ2-5; D gene ambiguous. The germline V gene has CDR1 SGHTA and CDR2 FQGNSA. The V gene lost 0 bases and the J gene lost 4 bases, with 0 bases spanning the gap. The CDR3 is made up of 11 amino acids. CDR3 protein: CASSLAETQYF. The DNA for the CDR3 is TGTGCCAGCAGCTTAGCAGAGACCCAGTACTTC.

The chain employs TRBV7-3 and TRBJ2-5, with D hard to call. The CDR3 sequence is 13 residues long. The germline V gene has CDR1 SGHTA and CDR2 FQGTGA. V lost 1 base and J 3 bases, leaving 6 bases between the germline ends. The CDR3 reads CASSLIREETQYF. CDR3 DNA sequence: TGTGCCAGCAGCTTAATCCGGGAAGAGACCCAGTACTTC.

This clone was seen repeatedly, ten times or more. The genes are TRBV28 and TRBJ2-6; D ambiguous. Trimming left V 6 bases short and J 4 bases short, with 13 bases between. The CDR3 totals 15 residues. Per the germline V gene, CDR1 is MDHEN and CDR2 is SYDVKM. CDR3 loop: CASRATGSGANVLTF. The DNA of the CDR3 is TGTGCCAGCAGAGCGACGGGTAGCGGGGCCAACGTCCTGACTTTC.

In its sample, this clone is medium-sized. The rearrangement links TRBV7-2 to TRBJ2-7; a weak D match, TRBD2 (6 bases). V lost 4 bases and J 3 bases, leaving 10 bases between the germline ends. There are 13 residues in the CDR3. Germline values: CDR1 SGHTA, CDR2 FQGNSA. The CDR3 bases are TGTGCCAGCAGCTACCGGGAGCGCTACGAGCAGTACTTC. Translation: CASSYRERYEQYF.

The chain links TRBV9 to TRBJ2-3; maybe TRBD2 (5 bases). Germline CDR1 is SGDLS and CDR2 is YYNGEE. This CDR3 region has 14 residues. V lost 6 bases to trimming and J lost 0 bases, with 11 bases between them. The CDR3, as DNA: TGTGCCAGCAATCAAGCGGTGAGCACAGATACGCAGTATTTT. Its protein product is CASNQAVSTDTQYF.

The rearrangement uses TRBV18 and TRBJ2-3; D unresolved. The CDR3 has 12 amino acids. The V end lost 6 bases, the J end lost 6 bases, and 10 bases lay between the germline ends. Germline V lookup: CDR1 KGHSH, CDR2 LQKENI. CDR3 sequence: CASSLVGDTQYF. Here the CDR3 DNA reads TGTGCCAGCTCGCTGGTGGGGGATACGCAGTATTTT.

This clone has only a few counts. The chain uses TRBV28 and TRBJ2-7, with D possibly matching TRBD2 (6 bases). There are 13 residues in the CDR3. Germline V gives CDR1 MDHEN, CDR2 SYDVKM. The ends were cut back, 5 bases at V and 0 bases at J, with 8 bases in the middle. The CDR3 is CASSPGGSYEQYV. The CDR3 coding sequence is TGTGCCAGCAGTCCCGGGGGCTCCTACGAGCAGTACGTC.